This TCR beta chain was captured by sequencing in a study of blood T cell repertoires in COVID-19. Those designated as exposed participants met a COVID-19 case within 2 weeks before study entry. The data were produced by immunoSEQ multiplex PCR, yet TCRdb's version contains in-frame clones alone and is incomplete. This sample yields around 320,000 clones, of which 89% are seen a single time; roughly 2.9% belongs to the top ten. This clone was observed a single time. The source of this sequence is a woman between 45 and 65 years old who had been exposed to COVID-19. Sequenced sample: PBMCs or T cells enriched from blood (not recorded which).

CDR3 in DNA: TGTGCCAGCAGCTGGACAGTTTATGGCTACACCTTC. Its translation is CASSWTVYGYTF. The rearrangement uses TRBV28 and TRBJ1-2; tentative D call: TRBD1 (6 bases). CDR3 length: 12 amino acids. Germline V gene lookup returns CDR1 MDHEN and CDR2 SYDVKM. Trimming removed 6 bases at V and 5 bases at J, with 10 bases between.